This T cell receptor beta chain was identified in a study of blood T cell repertoires in COVID-19. Study as a whole: COVID-19 samples from acute and convalescent phases originated in the United States, Italy and Spain. In each case, the material was cDNA or gDNA derived from T cells, B-cell-depleted T cells, or PBMCs.

Germline loops: CDR1 SNHLY, CDR2 FYNNEI. The CDR3 is 14 residues long. V trimming: 7 bases; J trimming: 3 bases; junction bases outside the gene matches: 5. Per the original data handling: Nucleated cell counts were estimated from reference gene primer amplification. Clones were sequenced by immunoSEQ multiplex PCR, and TCRdb holds only the in-frame ones, with some missing. From that table come the V and J calls and clone size; the DNA was used to work out D and trimming. The sample has approximately 170,000 clones; approximately 86% are singletons. The sample comprised peripheral blood. The chain couples TRBV2 to TRBJ1-3; 8 positions match TRBD1. The clonotype was recovered from a man aged 50-60 years with active or convalescent COVID-19. CDR3 in DNA: TGTGCCAGCAATCAGGGGGCTAGTGGAAACACCATATATTTT. It yields the protein CASNQGASGNTIYF.